This T cell receptor beta chain was identified in a study of T cell changes during pregnancy in multiple sclerosis. The CDR3 covers 15 residues. Germline V CDR1 and CDR2: MGHRA, YSYEKL. V trimming: 4 bases; J trimming: 5 bases; junction bases outside the gene matches: 9. Assay: immunoSEQ multiplex PCR; the TCRdb copy retains only in-frame clones and omits some. The sample shows 15,000 or so clones, around 85% of them seen only once. This TCR came from a female donor with multiple sclerosis, enrolled in a pregnancy study. The rearrangement joins TRBV4-1 to TRBJ1-1; 8 positions agree with TRBD1. This sample comprised CD8+ T cells from peripheral blood mononuclear cells, obtained in the first trimester of pregnancy. CDR3 sequence (DNA): TGCGCCAGCAGCCTCCAGTCAGGGGGCCGGACTGAAGCTTTCTTT. Encoded protein: CASSLQSGGRTEAFF.